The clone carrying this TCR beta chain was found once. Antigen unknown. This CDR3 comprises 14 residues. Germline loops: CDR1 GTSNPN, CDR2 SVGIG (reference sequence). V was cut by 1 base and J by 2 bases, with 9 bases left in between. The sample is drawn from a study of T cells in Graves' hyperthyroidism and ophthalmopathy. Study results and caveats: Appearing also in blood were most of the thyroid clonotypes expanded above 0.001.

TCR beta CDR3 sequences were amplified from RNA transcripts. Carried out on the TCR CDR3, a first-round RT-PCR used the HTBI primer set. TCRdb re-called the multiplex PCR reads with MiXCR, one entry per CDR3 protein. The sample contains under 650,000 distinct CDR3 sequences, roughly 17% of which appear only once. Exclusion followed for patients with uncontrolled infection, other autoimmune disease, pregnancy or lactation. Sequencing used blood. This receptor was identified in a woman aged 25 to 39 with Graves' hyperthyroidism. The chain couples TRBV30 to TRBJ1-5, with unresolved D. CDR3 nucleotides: TGTGCCTGGAGTGGGGAAGTGGGCAATCAGCCCCAGCATTTT. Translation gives CAWSGEVGNQPQHF.